This T cell receptor beta chain was found in a study of metastatic and nonmetastatic thyroid tumors. On the study more broadly: Repertoire comparisons spanned blood and tumor or nodule tissue from malignant and benign thyroid patients.

Authors' processing steps: CDR3 was compared across clinicopathological groups, and the resulting differences were used to build a distant-metastasis classifier for papillary thyroid cancer. TCRdb redid the clone calls on the PCR reads using MiXCR. The V and J calls were not made by the authors but by TCRdb's processing. The sample contains tens of thousands of clones, approximately 20% of which appear only once. Each patient went into thyroid surgery without having received any treatment. Notes on the study in general: The study reportedly found significantly higher TCR beta diversity in malignant thyroid tumors than benign nodules, in blood and tumor.

By proportion, this clone is medium-sized. The antigen is unknown. Between the trimmed V and J ends, which lost 6 bases and 5 bases, there was a span of 11 bases. The CDR3 consists of 12 residues. Germline V gene data show CDR1 as MDHEN and CDR2 as SYDVKM. The chain is built from TRBV28 and TRBJ2-7; no reliable D call. The TCR sequence derives from a female donor with papillary thyroid cancer or a benign thyroid nodule (not recorded which). Some clones in this sample may be carry-over from other donors' samples. Sequencing was carried out using blood. CDR3 residues: CASSTPPHEQYF. The CDR3 nucleotides are TGTGCCAGCAGCACCCCCCCACACGAGCAGTACTTC. Full variable domain (missing parts from reference TRBV28 and TRBJ2-7): DVKVTQSSRYLVKRTGEKVFLECVQDMDHENMFWYRQDPGLGLRLIYFSYDVKMKEKGDIPEGYSVSREKKERFSLILESASTNQTSMYLCASSTPPHEQYFGPGTRLTVT.